The clone carrying this T cell receptor beta chain was seen more than once but under ten times. CD8+ and CD4+ T cells from blood underwent TCR beta sequencing. This specimen belongs to a study of CD8 T cells in Susac syndrome. RNA in amounts of about 0.5 to 1 ug was reverse transcribed with random hexamers. Amplification of TCR beta CDR3 used immunoSEQ multiplex PCR across 54 Vbeta and 13 Jbeta. MiXCR, applied by TCRdb to the immunoSEQ multiplex PCR reads, yields one record per CDR3 protein. The table shows about 140,000 distinct CDR3 sequences, with roughly 94% occurring only once. The V gene's germline CDR1 is SGHTA and CDR2 FQGNSA. The CDR3 covers 14 residues. V lost 5 bases to trimming and J lost 9 bases, with 20 bases between them.

The sequence was obtained from a human donor with Susac syndrome. The chain joins TRBV7-2 to TRBJ2-7; D tentatively reads TRBD1 or TRBD2 (5 bases each). The sample consisted of CD4+ T cells from PBMCs. The CDR3 nucleotides read TGTGCCAGCAGCCTAAGCCGGGACCATGCGGGGCAGTACTTC. Translated, it gives CASSLSRDHAGQYF.